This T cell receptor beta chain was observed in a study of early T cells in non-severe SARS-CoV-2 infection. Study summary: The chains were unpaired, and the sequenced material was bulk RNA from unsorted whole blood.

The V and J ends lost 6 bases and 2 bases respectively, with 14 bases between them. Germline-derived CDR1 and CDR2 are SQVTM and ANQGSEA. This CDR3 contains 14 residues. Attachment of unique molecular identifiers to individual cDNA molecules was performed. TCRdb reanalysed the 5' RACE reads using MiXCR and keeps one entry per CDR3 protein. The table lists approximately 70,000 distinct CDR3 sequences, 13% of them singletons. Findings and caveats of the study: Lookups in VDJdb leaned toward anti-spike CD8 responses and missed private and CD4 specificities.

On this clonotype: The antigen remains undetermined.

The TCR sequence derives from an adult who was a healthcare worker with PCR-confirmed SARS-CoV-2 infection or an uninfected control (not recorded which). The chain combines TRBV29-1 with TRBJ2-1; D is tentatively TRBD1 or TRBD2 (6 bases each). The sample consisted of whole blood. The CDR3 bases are TGCAGCGTCGCTCTGGGGGGCGCCTACAATGAGCAGTTCTTC. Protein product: CSVALGGAYNEQFF.